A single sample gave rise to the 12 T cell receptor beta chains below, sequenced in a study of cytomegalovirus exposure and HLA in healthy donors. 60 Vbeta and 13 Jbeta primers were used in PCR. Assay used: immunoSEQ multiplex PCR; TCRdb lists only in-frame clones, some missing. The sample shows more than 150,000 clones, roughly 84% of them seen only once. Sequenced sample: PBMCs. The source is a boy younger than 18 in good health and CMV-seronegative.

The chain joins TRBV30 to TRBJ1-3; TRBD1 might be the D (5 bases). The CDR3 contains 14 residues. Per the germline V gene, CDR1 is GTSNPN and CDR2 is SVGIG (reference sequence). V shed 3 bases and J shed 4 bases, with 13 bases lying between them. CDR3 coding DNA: TGTGCCTGGAGGATCCCAGGGTCAGGAAACACCATATATTTT. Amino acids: CAWRIPGSGNTIYF.

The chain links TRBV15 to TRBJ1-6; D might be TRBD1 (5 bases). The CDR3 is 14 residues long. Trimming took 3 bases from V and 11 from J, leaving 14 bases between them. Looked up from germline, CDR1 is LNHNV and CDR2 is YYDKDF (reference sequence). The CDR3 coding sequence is TGTGCCACCAGCAGCCACCACATGGGGCCACCCCTCCACTTT. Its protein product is CATSSHHMGPPLHF.

CDR3 residues: CASSQERGQLQETQYF. CDR3 sequence (DNA): TGCGCCAGCAGCCAAGAAAGGGGGCAGTTACAAGAGACCCAGTACTTC. The rearrangement joins TRBV4-1 to TRBJ2-5; 7 bases agree with TRBD1. Germline V lookup: CDR1 MGHRA, CDR2 YSYEKL. CDR3 length: 16 amino acids. V gave up 0 bases and J gave up 2 bases; unmatched junction bases: 6.

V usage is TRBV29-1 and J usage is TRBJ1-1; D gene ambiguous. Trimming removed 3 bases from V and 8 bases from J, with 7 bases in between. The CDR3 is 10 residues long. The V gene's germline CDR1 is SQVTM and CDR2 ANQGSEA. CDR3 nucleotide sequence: TGCAGCGTTGATGAGCGCGAAGCTTTCTTT. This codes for CSVDEREAFF.

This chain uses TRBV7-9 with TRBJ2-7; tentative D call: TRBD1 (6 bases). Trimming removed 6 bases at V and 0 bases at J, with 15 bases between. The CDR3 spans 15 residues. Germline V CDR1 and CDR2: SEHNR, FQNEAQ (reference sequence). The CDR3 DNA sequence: TGTGCCAGCAGTCCCGGACAGTCAGGCTCCTACGAGCAGTACTTC. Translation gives CASSPGQSGSYEQYF.

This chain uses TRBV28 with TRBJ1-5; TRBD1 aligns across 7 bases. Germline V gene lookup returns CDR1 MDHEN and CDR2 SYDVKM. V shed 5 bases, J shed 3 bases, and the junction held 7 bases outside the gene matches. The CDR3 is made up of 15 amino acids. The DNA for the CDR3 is TGTGCCAGCAGTGCCCCAGGGGGTGTCAATCAGCCCCAGCATTTT. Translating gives CASSAPGGVNQPQHF.

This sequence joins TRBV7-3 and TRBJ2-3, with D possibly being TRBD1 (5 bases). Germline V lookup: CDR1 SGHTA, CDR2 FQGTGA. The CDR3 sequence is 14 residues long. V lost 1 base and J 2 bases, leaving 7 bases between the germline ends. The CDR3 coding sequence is TGTGCCAGCAGCTTAAGGGGCTACACAGATACGCAGTATTTT. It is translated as CASSLRGYTDTQYF.

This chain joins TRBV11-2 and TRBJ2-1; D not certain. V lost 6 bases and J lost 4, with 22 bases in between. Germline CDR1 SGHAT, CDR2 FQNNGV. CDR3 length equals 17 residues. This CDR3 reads CASRGRITGYQYNEQFF. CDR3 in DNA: TGTGCCAGCAGAGGCCGGATAACCGGGTATCAATACAATGAGCAGTTCTTC.

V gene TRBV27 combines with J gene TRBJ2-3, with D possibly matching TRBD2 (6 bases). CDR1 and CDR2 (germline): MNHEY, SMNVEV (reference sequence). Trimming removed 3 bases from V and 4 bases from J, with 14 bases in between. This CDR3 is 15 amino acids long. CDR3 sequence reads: CASSFLARYSDTQYF. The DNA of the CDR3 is TGTGCCAGCAGTTTTCTAGCGCGGTATTCAGATACGCAGTATTTT.

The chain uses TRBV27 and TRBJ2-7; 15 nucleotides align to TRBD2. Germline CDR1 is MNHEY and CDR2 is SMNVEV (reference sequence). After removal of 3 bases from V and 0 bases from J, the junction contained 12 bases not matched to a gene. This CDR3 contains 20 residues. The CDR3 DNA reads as TGTGCCAGCAGTTTTGATAGGGGACTAGCGGGGGGCGGAAGCTCCTACGAGCAGTACTTC. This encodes CASSFDRGLAGGGSSYEQYF.

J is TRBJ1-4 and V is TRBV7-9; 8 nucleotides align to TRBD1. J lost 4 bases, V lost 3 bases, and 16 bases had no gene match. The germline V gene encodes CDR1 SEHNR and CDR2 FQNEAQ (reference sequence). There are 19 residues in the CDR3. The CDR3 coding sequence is TGTGCCAGCAGCTTCCGGACAGGGAGCCCTGAAATTGTTAATGAAAAACTGTTTTTT. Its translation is CASSFRTGSPEIVNEKLFF.

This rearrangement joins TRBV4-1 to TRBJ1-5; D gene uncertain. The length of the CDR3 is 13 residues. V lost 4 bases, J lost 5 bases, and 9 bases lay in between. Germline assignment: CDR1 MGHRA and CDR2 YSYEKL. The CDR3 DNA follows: TGCGCCAGCAGCCTAAGCTCGGATCAGCCCCAGCATTTT. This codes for CASSLSSDQPQHF.